One sample yielded the 26 T cell receptor beta chains listed below, sequenced in a study of blood T cell repertoires in COVID-19. Assay: immunoSEQ multiplex PCR; the TCRdb copy retains only in-frame clones and omits some. The sample holds 200,000 or so clones, 65% to 85% seen once. Sequenced material: peripheral blood. Every receptor here comes from a man aged 55 to 70 with active or convalescent COVID-19.

This clone was counted once. The chain has TRBV6-5 and TRBJ1-1; D not certain. Trimming took off 2 bases at V and 7 bases at J, with 11 bases between the two ends. From germline, CDR1 is MNHEY and CDR2 SVGAGI. The CDR3 consists of 13 residues. The CDR3 region is CASSYVGGGEAFF. CDR3 bases: TGTGCCAGCAGTTACGTCGGCGGCGGTGAAGCTTTCTTT.

The rearrangement uses TRBV28 and TRBJ2-3; maybe TRBD1 (6 bases). The germline gives CDR1 MDHEN, CDR2 SYDVKM. This CDR3 has 16 amino acids. V shed 1 base and J shed 0 bases, with 11 bases lying between them. CDR3 amino acids: CASSLSLGASTDTQYF. The CDR3 nucleotides read TGTGCCAGCAGTTTATCGTTGGGGGCTAGCACAGATACGCAGTATTTT.

The rearrangement joins TRBV6-5 to TRBJ1-6; 8 nucleotides match TRBD1. Trimming removed 7 bases from V and 9 bases from J; junction bases left unmatched: 8. CDR3 length: 14 amino acids. Germline V lookup: CDR1 MNHEY, CDR2 SVGAGI. The CDR3 loop reads CASTGQGTRSPLHF. Written as DNA, the CDR3 is TGTGCCAGCACCGGACAGGGCACGCGTTCACCCCTCCACTTT.

V and J are TRBV30 and TRBJ2-1, with D perhaps TRBD1 (5 bases). The CDR3 loop spans 13 amino acids. Between the trimmed V and J ends, which lost 8 bases and 1 base, there was a span of 12 bases. Germline V CDR1 and CDR2: GTSNPN, SVGIG (reference sequence). In DNA form, the CDR3 reads TGTGCCGGTAGGGGTAGGTCCTACAATGAGCAGTTCTTC. This translates into CAGRGRSYNEQFF.

This clone was detected once. The rearrangement links TRBV20-1 to TRBJ1-2, with D maybe TRBD1 (5 bases). V was pared by 3 bases and J by 5 bases, with 10 bases between. Germline lookup yields CDR1 DFQATT and CDR2 SNEGSKA (reference sequence). CDR3 length equals 12 residues. CDR3 sequence: CSASAGKYGYTF. The CDR3 DNA is TGCAGTGCTAGTGCAGGGAAGTATGGCTACACCTTC.

The V gene is TRBV5-5, the J gene TRBJ2-2; TRBD1 agrees at 8 bases. V lost 3 bases, J lost 6 bases, and 10 bases stayed unmatched. The germline CDR1 and CDR2 sequences are SGHKS and YYEKEE (reference sequence). The CDR3 totals 16 residues. The CDR3 spells CASSYSFRQGPGELFF. The CDR3 DNA reads as TGTGCCAGCAGCTACTCCTTCCGACAGGGGCCCGGGGAGCTGTTTTTT.

The V call is TRBV23-1, the J call TRBJ2-3; D gene unclear. TRBV23-1 is an ORF for which the function is uncertain. V was trimmed by 2 bases and J by 5 bases, leaving 8 bases between them. The CDR3 contains 13 residues. This CDR3 reads CASSQRNGDTQYF. DNA of the CDR3: TGCGCCAGCAGTCAACGAAACGGAGATACGCAGTATTTT.

This clone was seen only a few times. The rearrangement uses TRBV5-1 and TRBJ2-2; the match to TRBD1 covers 9 bases. CDR1 SGHRS and CDR2 YFSETQ come from the germline V gene. V lost 1 base, J lost 3 bases, and 4 bases stayed unmatched. The CDR3 is 16 amino acids. CDR3 sequence (DNA): TGCGCCAGCAGCTTGAGGGGACAGGGCGACACCGGGGAGCTGTTTTTT. As protein: CASSLRGQGDTGELFF.

The chain uses TRBV29-1 and TRBJ2-7; TRBD2 matches 10 bases. CDR1 is SQVTM and CDR2 is ANQGSEA in the germline V gene. This CDR3 region has 14 residues. Germline trimming cut 1 base from V and 6 bases from J; bases unmatched to any gene: 6. The CDR3 loop reads CSVEGTSGPLEQYF. The CDR3 coding sequence is TGCAGCGTTGAAGGGACTAGCGGACCCCTCGAGCAGTACTTC.

The chain couples TRBV20-1 to TRBJ2-5, with D uncertain. Germline CDR1 is DFQATT and CDR2 is SNEGSKA (reference sequence). V was pared by 5 bases and J by 5 bases, with 6 bases between. CDR3 length: 10 amino acids. The CDR3 DNA reads as TGCAGTGCTCCCCGGGAGACCCAGTACTTC. Its translation is CSAPRETQYF.

The genes are TRBV18 and TRBJ2-7; 10 bases agree with TRBD2. The ends lost 5 bases at V and 3 bases at J; junction bases unmatched: 4. Germline assignment: CDR1 KGHSH and CDR2 LQKENI. There are 14 residues in the CDR3. As DNA, the CDR3 is TGTGCCAGCTCATCCGGGACTAGCGTCTACGAGCAGTACTTC. Its protein product is CASSSGTSVYEQYF.

This clone showed up many times. V gene TRBV9 combines with J gene TRBJ2-7, with D tentatively TRBD1 (6 bases). This CDR3 has 15 residues. CDR1 SGDLS and CDR2 YYNGEE come from the germline V gene. Trimming left V 4 bases short and J 6 bases short, with 20 bases between. The CDR3 nucleotides read TGTGCCAGCAGCCCCCGCACAGGGCAACGGAGCGAGCAGTACTTC. Its protein product is CASSPRTGQRSEQYF.

V is TRBV5-6 and J is TRBJ2-2, with D possibly matching TRBD2 (6 bases). Germline lookup yields CDR1 SGHDT and CDR2 YYEEEE. CDR3 length equals 15 residues. Trimming removed 3 bases from V and 3 bases from J, with 12 bases in between. CDR3 DNA: TGTGCCAGCAGCTCAGGACGGAGGGACACCGGGGAGCTGTTTTTT. Translating it yields CASSSGRRDTGELFF.

This clone turned up a few times. This chain uses TRBV7-9 with TRBJ1-3; D is uncertain. V gave up 7 bases and J gave up 0 bases, with 16 bases separating them. The CDR3 consists of 16 residues. The V gene's germline CDR1 is SEHNR and CDR2 FQNEAQ (reference sequence). The CDR3 protein is CASTPSDKSSGNTIYF. The CDR3, as DNA: TGTGCCAGCACTCCTTCAGACAAGAGCTCTGGAAACACCATATATTTT.

The genes are TRBV7-2 and TRBJ1-2, with a tentative D call TRBD1 (6 bases). CDR1 and CDR2 from the germline V gene are SGHTA and FQGNSA. The V gene lost 7 bases and the J gene lost 8 bases, with 17 bases spanning the gap. This CDR3 spans 13 amino acids. The CDR3 DNA is TGTGCCAGCACCCCATCCAGGGGAATGGGCTACACCTTC. Its translation is CASTPSRGMGYTF.

The genes are TRBV19 and TRBJ1-3; 7 bases fit TRBD1. Germline loops: CDR1 LNHDA, CDR2 SQIVND (reference sequence). This CDR3 is 14 amino acids long. Losses at the gene ends were 4 bases for V and 4 bases for J; bases not matched to a gene: 4. CDR3 sequence reads: CASSTQGSGNTIYF. For the CDR3, the DNA is TGTGCCAGTAGTACACAGGGGTCCGGAAACACCATATATTTT.

A single count supports this clone. J is TRBJ2-7 and V is TRBV7-8; maybe TRBD1 (6 bases). CDR1 and CDR2 from the germline V gene are SGHVS and FQNEAQ. V was cut by 5 bases and J by 1 base, with 9 bases left in between. This CDR3 has 13 amino acids. The CDR3 here is CASSRGTSYEQYF. CDR3 nucleotides: TGTGCCAGCAGCCGTGGGACATCCTACGAGCAGTACTTC.

The rearrangement joins TRBV9 to TRBJ2-3; D is undetermined. Germline CDR1 reads SGDLS; CDR2 reads YYNGEE. The CDR3 totals 13 residues. Trimming shortened V by 6 bases and J by 5 bases, and 13 bases separated the two germline ends. The chain's CDR3 is CASNTDPRDTQYF. As DNA, the CDR3 is TGTGCCAGCAATACAGACCCCCGAGATACGCAGTATTTT.

The V call is TRBV28, the J call TRBJ1-4; D is unresolved. This CDR3 has 14 amino acids. Germline CDR1 is MDHEN and CDR2 is SYDVKM. The V end was cut by 1 base, the J end by 15 bases, with 18 bases between. The chain's CDR3 is CASSLLHSNERMFF. The CDR3 DNA follows: TGTGCCAGCAGTTTATTACACAGTAATGAAAGGATGTTTTTT.

The DNA of the CDR3 is TGTGCCAGCAGTGCCACCTTTACAGGGGGCGAAATCTACGAGCAGTACTTC. The encoded protein is CASSATFTGGEIYEQYF. The chain carries TRBV6-1 and TRBJ2-7; 9 positions agree with TRBD1. Germline loops: CDR1 MNHNS, CDR2 SASEGT. V gave up 4 bases and J gave up 3 bases; unmatched junction bases: 13. CDR3 length: 17 residues.

The chain employs TRBV11-3 and TRBJ2-1, with TRBD1 matching 9 bases. The trim removed 5 bases at V and 0 bases at J, leaving 8 bases unmatched. Germline assignment: CDR1 SGHNT and CDR2 YENEEA. The CDR3 runs 17 residues. CDR3 sequence: CASSPTGTGSSYNEQFF. The CDR3 DNA reads as TGTGCCAGCAGCCCTACCGGGACAGGGAGCTCCTACAATGAGCAGTTCTTC.

The V and J genes are TRBV12-3 or TRBV12-4 and TRBJ1-1, with a possible D match to TRBD1 (5 bases). V shed 6 bases and J shed 5 bases, with 13 bases lying between them. The CDR3 sequence is 13 residues long. The CDR3, as DNA: TGTGCCAGCAGCCCCCTTGGGGCAACTGAAGCTTTCTTT. Translated, it gives CASSPLGATEAFF.

This rearrangement joins TRBV5-4 to TRBJ2-7; tentative D call: TRBD1 (5 bases). The CDR3 consists of 15 residues. CDR1 is SGHNT, CDR2 YYREEE, per germline (reference sequence). Trimming shortened V by 0 bases and J by 3 bases, and 13 bases separated the two germline ends. This chain's CDR3 is CASSLEQATYYEQYF. The CDR3 DNA reads TGTGCCAGCAGCTTGGAACAGGCGACCTACTACGAGCAGTACTTC.

With respect to this clone: The sample carries other DNA sequences with the same CDR3. The chain combines TRBV5-1 with TRBJ2-1; TRBD1 agrees at 9 bases. The CDR3 covers 13 residues. The V and J ends lost 0 bases and 8 bases, in that order; junction bases with no gene match: 0. Germline V gives CDR1 SGHRS, CDR2 YFSETQ. CDR3 DNA sequence: TGCGCCAGCAGCTTGGGGACAGGGGATGAGCAGTTCTTC. Amino acid sequence: CASSLGTGDEQFF. The full variable domain, in which reference TRBV5-1 and TRBJ2-1 provide the parts outside the CDR3, is KAGVTQTPRYLIKTRGQQVTLSCSPISGHRSVSWYQQTPGQGLQFLFEYFSETQRNKGNFPGRFSGRQFSNSRSEMNVSTLELGDSALYLCASSLGTGDEQFFGPGTRLTVL.

The genes are TRBV18 and TRBJ1-1; the D is unclear. Per the germline V gene, CDR1 is KGHSH and CDR2 is LQKENI. The ends were cut back, 4 bases at V and 1 base at J, with 7 bases in the middle. The CDR3 totals 13 residues. The CDR3: CASSRHPNTEAFF. In nucleotides, the CDR3 is TGTGCCAGCTCACGACACCCGAACACTGAAGCTTTCTTT. Full variable domain (rest looked up from reference TRBV18 and TRBJ1-1): NAGVMQNPRHLVRRRGQEARLRCSPMKGHSHVYWYRQLPEEGLKFMVYLQKENIIDESGMPKERFSAEFPKEGPSILRIQQVVRGDSAAYFCASSRHPNTEAFFGQGTRLTVV.

This rearrangement joins TRBV25-1 to TRBJ2-3; possible D gene TRBD1, 7 bases. V lost 8 bases and J lost 0, with 15 bases in between. CDR1 and CDR2 (germline): MGHDK, SYGVNS. The CDR3 extends over 15 amino acids. The CDR3 sequence is CASVPQGRSTDTQYF. DNA for the CDR3: TGTGCCAGCGTTCCACAGGGGAGGAGCACAGATACGCAGTATTTT.